Listed here are 28 T cell receptor beta chains from one sample, sequenced in a study of blood T cell repertoires in COVID-19. This table comes from immunoSEQ multiplex PCR, and its TCRdb copy is limited to in-frame clones, with some not included. The repertoire includes 150,000 or so clones, about 79% of them detected once, and more than 3.5% sits in the top ten. Sequencing was performed on peripheral blood. The receptors were sampled from a woman of 80 years or more with active or convalescent COVID-19.

The V and J genes are TRBV19 and TRBJ1-1, with 9 bases matching TRBD1. V dropped 0 bases and J dropped 5; count of bases not matched to a gene: 4. Germline V gives CDR1 LNHDA, CDR2 SQIVND (reference sequence). The CDR3 consists of 15 residues. The CDR3 DNA reads as TGTGCCAGTAGTATAGATTGGACAGGGGTTACTGAAGCTTTCTTT. This codes for CASSIDWTGVTEAFF.

The chain combines TRBV6-2 or TRBV6-3 with TRBJ1-4; 7 bases match TRBD1. Unmatched junction bases numbered 16, after V lost 6 bases and J lost 0 bases. Germline CDR1 and CDR2: MNHEY and SVGEGT. The CDR3 runs 19 residues. CDR3 DNA sequence: TGTGCCAGCAGCCTAAGGGGGCAGCCATCGATCACAACTAATGAAAAACTGTTTTTT. Translating it yields CASSLRGQPSITTNEKLFF.

The rearrangement links TRBV6-6 to TRBJ2-1, with 7 bases identical to TRBD2. Germline lookup yields CDR1 MNHNY and CDR2 SVGAGI (reference sequence). V lost 6 bases to trimming and J lost 3 bases; unmatched junction nucleotides: 8. The CDR3 runs 15 residues. In nucleotides, the CDR3 is TGTGCCAGCAGCCCCCCGCGGGGGAACTACAATGAGCAGTTCTTC. Translating it yields CASSPPRGNYNEQFF.

This clone was seen a few times. V is TRBV19 and J is TRBJ1-4, with D uncertain. This CDR3 contains 16 residues. Germline CDR1 LNHDA, CDR2 SQIVND (reference sequence). V gave up 6 bases and J gave up 6 bases, with 20 bases separating them. The CDR3 loop reads CASSPRRGNGDEKLFF. The CDR3 nucleotides are TGTGCCAGTAGCCCCAGGCGAGGGAACGGCGATGAAAAACTGTTTTTT.

The V call is TRBV11-2, the J call TRBJ2-3; TRBD2 agrees at 9 bases. V shed 2 bases, J shed 4 bases, and the junction held 7 bases outside the gene matches. The CDR3 runs to 16 residues. Germline V lookup: CDR1 SGHAT, CDR2 FQNNGV. Here the CDR3 reads CASSLSGGGVSDTQYF. CDR3 nucleotides: TGTGCCAGCAGCTTATCGGGCGGGGGGGTATCAGATACGCAGTATTTT.

The chain combines TRBV5-4 with TRBJ2-3, with 12 bases that match TRBD2. V lost 4 bases, J lost 8 bases, and 8 bases stayed unmatched. The V gene's germline CDR1 is SGHNT and CDR2 YYREEE (reference sequence). The length of the CDR3 is 15 residues. CDR3 sequence (DNA): TGTGCCAGCAGCCTAGGACTAGCGGGGAAAGGTACGCAGTATTTT. Amino acid sequence: CASSLGLAGKGTQYF.

The V and J genes are TRBV2 and TRBJ1-2; no definite D call. The V gene lost 2 bases and the J gene lost 4 bases, with 8 bases spanning the gap. Germline assignment: CDR1 SNHLY and CDR2 FYNNEI. The CDR3 covers 13 residues. The CDR3 nucleotides read TGTGCCAGCAGTGAATCAGAATCCTATGGCTACACCTTC. Protein: CASSESESYGYTF.

The rearrangement uses TRBV7-3 and TRBJ2-5, with D uncertain. There are 14 residues in the CDR3. Per the germline V gene, CDR1 is SGHTA and CDR2 is FQGTGA. The ends were cut back, 5 bases at V and 5 bases at J, with 15 bases in the middle. Here the CDR3 DNA reads TGTGCCAGCAGCCACGCCAACCCTAGGGAGACCCAGTACTTC. It translates to CASSHANPRETQYF.

The V gene is TRBV21-1, the J gene TRBJ1-4; the table's TRBD1 call for D was not verified on the DNA. TRBV21-1 is a listed pseudogene. The CDR3 extends over 15 amino acids. For the CDR3, the DNA is TGTGCCATCTCAGGCAGGGGCATTTTGGGTGAAAAACTGTTTTTT. Amino acids: CAISGRGILGEKLFF.

J is TRBJ1-2 and V is TRBV11-2, with a tentative D call TRBD1 (5 bases). Trimming took off 5 bases at V and 5 bases at J, with 12 bases between the two ends. CDR1 is SGHAT, CDR2 FQNNGV, per germline. The CDR3 runs to 13 residues. This chain's CDR3 is CASSPRQTYGYTF. The CDR3, as DNA: TGTGCCAGCAGCCCTAGACAGACTTATGGCTACACCTTC.

The genes are TRBV5-1 and TRBJ1-1; 9 positions agree with TRBD1. After removal of 4 bases from V and 4 bases from J, the junction contained 5 bases not matched to a gene. The CDR3 extends over 14 amino acids. Germline V gives CDR1 SGHRS, CDR2 YFSETQ. The CDR3 coding sequence is TGCGCCAGCAGCCTTACAGGGGGCCGCACTGAAGCTTTCTTT. This translates into CASSLTGGRTEAFF.

J is TRBJ2-5 and V is TRBV3-1 (or the pseudogene TRBV3-2); the D gene is possibly TRBD1 (6 bases). The germline gives CDR1 LGHDT, CDR2 YNNKEL (reference sequence). This CDR3 spans 14 amino acids. Trimming stripped 0 bases from V and 6 bases from J, with 11 bases between. CDR3 DNA sequence: TGTGCCAGCAGCCAAGATCATGGGGGCAAGACCCAGTACTTC. Translation: CASSQDHGGKTQYF.

The genes are TRBV27 and TRBJ1-2; maybe TRBD1 (6 bases). Trimming pared 5 bases from V and 0 bases from J, leaving 19 bases between. This CDR3 spans 17 amino acids. CDR1 MNHEY and CDR2 SMNVEV come from the germline V gene (reference sequence). The CDR3 DNA follows: TGTGCCAGCAGTCCCGCCGAGACACAGGGCCCTAACTATGGCTACACCTTC. Residues: CASSPAETQGPNYGYTF.

The rearrangement links TRBV5-3 to TRBJ1-4; D gene ambiguous. TRBV5-3 is treated as an ORF (open reading frame) with a function not yet certain. This CDR3 comprises 15 residues. The V end was cut by 4 bases, the J end by 8 bases, with 18 bases between. This chain's CDR3 is CARSRGWGWKEKLFF. In DNA, the CDR3 is TGTGCCAGAAGCCGAGGGTGGGGTTGGAAGGAAAAACTGTTTTTT.

This sequence joins TRBV24-1 and TRBJ1-1, with 7 bases identical to TRBD1. Looked up from germline, CDR1 is KGHDR and CDR2 is SFDVKD. The J segment lost 3 bases and the V segment lost 3 bases, leaving 0 bases of the junction unmatched. The CDR3 covers 13 residues. Written as DNA, the CDR3 is TGTGCCACCAGTGATGACAGGGACACTGAAGCTTTCTTT. It encodes CATSDDRDTEAFF.

For the CDR3, the DNA is TGTGCCAGCAGTTTTGGGCGGGACAGAGATAATTCACCCCTCCACTTT. Amino acids: CASSFGRDRDNSPLHF. This chain connects TRBV6-5 to TRBJ1-6; 7 bases agree with TRBD1. CDR1 and CDR2 from the germline V gene are MNHEY and SVGAGI. The CDR3 spans 16 residues. Germline trimming cut 4 bases from V and 5 bases from J; bases unmatched to any gene: 8.

The CDR3 spells CASSNRGYEQYF. CDR3 nucleotide sequence: TGTGCCAGCAGTAACAGGGGCTACGAGCAGTACTTC. J is TRBJ2-7 and V is TRBV6-2 or TRBV6-3; 7 bases agree with TRBD1. Germline assignment: CDR1 MNHEY and CDR2 SVGEGT. This CDR3 is 12 amino acids long. The trim removed 5 bases at V and 3 bases at J, leaving 1 base unmatched.

V usage is TRBV12-3 or TRBV12-4 and J usage is TRBJ2-2, with D possibly TRBD1 on 7 matching bases. V was trimmed by 6 bases and J by 9 bases, leaving 11 bases between them. This CDR3 has 12 residues. CDR3 sequence reads: CASSRGARELFF. The CDR3 coding sequence is TGTGCCAGCAGCAGGGGGGCGCGGGAGCTGTTTTTT.

For this clone: The same CDR3 also results from other DNA sequences found in this sample. The rearrangement uses TRBV7-2 and TRBJ2-5, with 15 positions matching TRBD2. The CDR3 extends over 16 amino acids. The V gene end was trimmed by 5 bases and the J gene end by 4 bases; junction bases not matched to a gene: 5. The germline V gene encodes CDR1 SGHTA and CDR2 FQGNSA. The CDR3 sequence is CASSRGLAGGRETQYF. The DNA of the CDR3 is TGTGCCAGCAGCAGAGGACTAGCGGGGGGGCGAGAGACCCAGTACTTC.

This clone was picked up one time. The DNA of the CDR3 is TGTGCCAGCAGTATGGGGGCCCTCCTGGACACCATATATTTT. Its translation is CASSMGALLDTIYF. The chain has TRBV28 and TRBJ1-3; D perhaps matches TRBD1 (6 bases). The CDR3 runs to 14 residues. V gave up 5 bases and J gave up 8 bases, with 16 bases separating them. The germline V gene encodes CDR1 MDHEN and CDR2 SYDVKM.

The chain has TRBV9 and TRBJ2-4; D not resolved. V was shortened by 0 bases and J by 0 bases, with 10 bases between the two germline ends. The CDR3 covers 16 residues. Germline V gene lookup returns CDR1 SGDLS and CDR2 YYNGEE. The CDR3 loop reads CASSVDTPPAKNIQYF. CDR3 nucleotides: TGTGCCAGCAGCGTAGATACACCCCCAGCCAAAAACATTCAGTACTTC.

The chain employs TRBV5-4 and TRBJ1-1; D not certain. This CDR3 has 14 amino acids. Per the germline V gene, CDR1 is SGHNT and CDR2 is YYREEE (reference sequence). Trimming cost V 4 bases and J 1 base, with 11 bases left between them. CDR3 amino acids: CASSPRRENTEAFF. DNA for the CDR3: TGTGCCAGCAGCCCGAGGCGGGAGAACACTGAAGCTTTCTTT.

The chain links TRBV29-1 to TRBJ1-2; no definite D call. Trimming removed 2 bases from V and 2 bases from J, with 21 bases in between. The CDR3 is 17 residues long. Per the germline V gene, CDR1 is SQVTM and CDR2 is ANQGSEA. CDR3 in amino acids: CSVEIGGRRAQNYGYTF. The CDR3 nucleotides read TGCAGCGTTGAAATAGGAGGACGGAGGGCGCAGAACTATGGCTACACCTTC.

This chain uses TRBV4-2 with TRBJ2-3; TRBD2 matches at 8 bases. V gave up 1 base and J gave up 8 bases; unmatched junction bases: 8. Looked up from germline, CDR1 is LGHNA and CDR2 is YNFKEQ. The CDR3 spans 15 residues. The CDR3 spells CASSQGTSSLPTQYF. The CDR3 nucleotides read TGTGCCAGCAGCCAAGGGACTAGCTCCCTCCCTACGCAGTATTTT.

The chain uses TRBV10-3 and TRBJ2-1, with a tentative D call TRBD2 (5 bases). V was clipped by 4 bases and J by 3 bases, with 13 bases between them. Germline V gives CDR1 ENHRY, CDR2 SYGVKD. This CDR3 contains 15 residues. The CDR3, as DNA: TGTGCCATCAGTGGAGAGGGAGTTGGCTACAATGAGCAGTTCTTC. Translated: CAISGEGVGYNEQFF.

The chain joins TRBV7-8 to TRBJ2-3; perhaps TRBD1 as D (7 bases). CDR1 is SGHVS, CDR2 FQNEAQ, per germline. CDR3 length: 19 amino acids. Trimming cost V 4 bases and J 0 bases, with 23 bases left between them. Here the CDR3 DNA reads TGTGCCAGCAGCTCCAGGGGGGTATCCGGGCACTCTAGCACAGATACGCAGTATTTT. It translates to CASSSRGVSGHSSTDTQYF.

The chain uses TRBV30 and TRBJ2-2; the match to TRBD1 covers 8 bases. The CDR3 extends over 14 amino acids. The J segment lost 3 bases and the V segment lost 3 bases, leaving 3 bases of the junction unmatched. Per the germline V gene, CDR1 is GTSNPN and CDR2 is SVGIG (reference sequence). The chain's CDR3 is CAWRSGGYTGELFF. DNA for the CDR3: TGTGCCTGGAGGTCAGGGGGCTACACCGGGGAGCTGTTTTTT.

This chain links TRBV9 with TRBJ1-2; 10 bases are a match to TRBD1. CDR3 length: 15 amino acids. The V segment lost 1 base and the J segment 6 bases; nucleotides outside the gene matches: 6. Looked up from germline, CDR1 is SGDLS and CDR2 is YYNGEE. The CDR3 DNA follows: TGTGCCAGCAGCGTATCCGTGGGGACAGGGGATGGCTACACCTTC. Its protein is CASSVSVGTGDGYTF. The variable domain in full, completed from reference TRBV9 and TRBJ1-2, reads DSGVTQTPKHLITATGQRVTLRCSPRSGDLSVYWYQQSLDQGLQFLIQYYNGEERAKGNILERFSAQQFPDLHSELNLSSLELGDSALYFCASSVSVGTGDGYTFGSGTRLTVV.